The next 3 T cell receptor beta chains were all read from a single sample in a study of early T cells in non-severe SARS-CoV-2 infection. A single record per CDR3 protein comes from TCRdb applying MiXCR to the 5' RACE reads. The repertoire consists of about 83,000 distinct CDR3 sequences, with about 10% occurring once and the leading ten covering 8% to 8.5%. This specimen consisted of whole blood, obtained at baseline. The source is an adult who was a healthcare worker with PCR-confirmed SARS-CoV-2 infection or an uninfected control (not recorded which).

This clonotype was recorded at least ten times. The V and J genes are TRBV6-2 or TRBV6-3 and TRBJ2-6; 9 nucleotides line up with TRBD2. The CDR3 loop spans 18 amino acids. The germline gives CDR1 MNHEY, CDR2 SVGEGT. J lost 0 bases, V lost 4 bases, and 7 bases had no gene match. CDR3 sequence (DNA): TGTGCCAGCAGTTGGGACCTAGCGGGGCCCTCTGGGGCCAACGTCCTGACTTTC. Encoded protein: CASSWDLAGPSGANVLTF.

This clonotype was counted many times. The chain employs TRBV2 and TRBJ2-5; D might be TRBD2 (6 bases). The germline CDR1 and CDR2 sequences are SNHLY and FYNNEI. The CDR3 has 16 amino acids. V shed 8 bases and J shed 0 bases, with 19 bases lying between them. The CDR3 spells CASRALAITYQETQYF. The DNA for the CDR3 is TGTGCCAGCCGGGCCCTAGCGATTACGTACCAAGAGACCCAGTACTTC. Full variable domain (missing parts from reference TRBV2 and TRBJ2-5): EPEVTQTPSHQVTQMGQEVILRCVPISNHLYFYWYRQILGQKVEFLVSFYNNEISEKSEIFDDQFSVERPDGSNFTLKIRSTKLEDSAMYFCASRALAITYQETQYFGPGTRLLVL.

CDR3 bases: TGTGCCAGCAGTGAGTTAGGGACCTACGAGCAGTACTTC. Protein sequence: CASSELGTYEQYF. This chain uses TRBV2 with TRBJ2-7; D is uncertain. The germline V gene has CDR1 SNHLY and CDR2 FYNNEI. V lost 3 bases, J lost 2 bases, and 8 bases lay in between. The CDR3 has 13 residues.